This T cell receptor (beta chain) was sequenced in a study of CD8+CD57+ T cells in acquired aplastic anemia (dated by TCRdb to the late 2010s). About the study as a whole: DNA extracted from sorted CD4+ and CD8+ cells had a mean of approximately 3.3 ug, with a range of roughly 0.18 to 27.4 ug. An average of roughly 10 million reads for CD4+ cells and 12 million or so reads for CD8+ cells was obtained from healthy donor samples. Summary of the overall study and its limitations: No significant difference in CD8+ Simpson's diversity was found between patients and healthy controls (P=0.060). Roughly 30 CD8+ CDR3 sequences were shared between patients and controls but appeared highly expressed in patients and within their immunodominant clones.

TCR beta VDJ combination and CDR3 sequence profiling used genomic DNA as the template. An Illumina HiSeq 2000 was used for TCR repertoire sequencing. As for how the authors treated the data: TRBV/TRBJ rearrangement plots, CDR3 size and DJ length profiles, and Simpson's diversity index were used to evaluate the repertoires. The immunodominant clone was defined as the most abundant DNA sequence in deep sequencing data. CDR3 amino acid sequences were screened for sharing across subjects and compared with published repertoires and the VDJdb database. Using fastp at Q25 and MiXCR, TCRdb reprocessed the public reads and kept productive beta chains. Records with the same CDR3 protein are collapsed into one entry carrying the most frequent genes and DNA. TCRdb, rather than the study authors, made the V and J calls. This sample comprises a few hundred thousand distinct CDR3 sequences, approximately 57% of them detected only once. The ten largest clonotypes hold over 25% of the sample.

CDR1 and CDR2 (SGHRS, YFSETQ) derive from the germline V gene. Taken from cysteine to phenylalanine, the CDR3 has 9 residues. The entry retains the CDR3 DNA only, 27 bases that are in frame from base 1. In regard to this clonotype: The specificity of this receptor is unknown. One end of the junction is discordant with germline, which a read error may explain.

TCR repertoires of sorted CD4+ and CD8+ blood T cells from severe aplastic anemia patients and healthy subjects were deep-sequenced in the study. Ficoll-Paque density gradient centrifugation was used to isolate peripheral blood mononuclear cells. CD4+ and CD8+ T cells were sorted by FACS or magnetic beads before DNA extraction. The source of this sequence is a human donor in good health. Recombination joined TRBV5-1 with TRBJ2-1; no D segment can be confidently identified. Specimen: sorted CD4+, CD8+, or CD8+CD57+ T cells (not recorded which) from PBMCs. The sequenced DNA is TGTGCCAGCAGCTTAAAGCAGTTCTTC. Its coded protein is CASSLKQFF.